These 23 T cell receptor beta chains were all obtained from the same sample, sequenced in a study of T cells in Graves' hyperthyroidism and ophthalmopathy. TCR beta CDR3 sequences were amplified from RNA transcripts. Initially, a first-round RT-PCR of the TCR CDR3 employed the HTBI primer set. MiXCR was run by TCRdb on the multiplex PCR reads, yielding one entry per CDR3 protein. The data show some 500,000 distinct CDR3 sequences, 13% to 15% seen once. Specimen: blood. The receptor set was obtained from a woman aged 18-35 years with Graves' hyperthyroidism.

In its sample, this clonotype was seen many times. The V and J genes are TRBV2 and TRBJ1-2, with a tentative D call TRBD1 (5 bases). From germline, CDR1 is SNHLY and CDR2 FYNNEI. V lost 8 bases and J lost 2, with 18 bases in between. There are 15 residues in the CDR3. CDR3 DNA: TGTGCCAGCTCTGCTGACAGTAGAGAAAACTATGGCTACACCTTC. Its translation: CASSADSRENYGYTF.

The CDR3 coding sequence is TGCAGCACAGATTTCCAAGAGACCCAGTACTTC. Protein: CSTDFQETQYF. The chain employs TRBV20-1 and TRBJ2-5; D is ambiguous. Germline V CDR1 and CDR2: DFQATT, SNEGSKA (reference sequence). The length of the CDR3 is 11 residues.

The rearrangement joins TRBV7-4 to TRBJ2-1; D possibly uses TRBD1 or TRBD2 (5 bases each). Germline V CDR1 and CDR2: SGHVT, SQSDAQ. This CDR3 has 14 residues. V was shortened by 5 bases and J by 9 bases, with 17 bases between the two germline ends. The CDR3 nucleotides read TGTGCCAGCAGCCTTAGTTGGGGGATCACTGAGCAGTTCTTC. Translated, it gives CASSLSWGITEQFF.

In this sample, this clonotype turned up many times. V usage is TRBV20-1 and J usage is TRBJ2-7, with D possibly matching TRBD2 (7 bases). The CDR3 length is 18 residues. V was trimmed by 0 bases and J by 0 bases, leaving 21 bases between them. Germline assignment: CDR1 DFQATT and CDR2 SNEGSKA (reference sequence). The CDR3 DNA reads as TGCAGTGCTAGAGATCTGGGGGCGGCTAGCGGAGGCTCCTACGAGCAGTACTTC. Residues: CSARDLGAASGGSYEQYF.

The V call is TRBV10-3, the J call TRBJ2-5; TRBD2 matches at 10 bases. This CDR3 comprises 17 residues. The trim removed 2 bases at V and 5 bases at J, leaving 11 bases unmatched. Germline-derived CDR1 and CDR2 are ENHRY and SYGVKD. The CDR3 DNA follows: TGTGCCATCAGTGAGCCCCATAGCGGGAGGAGGATGGAGACCCAGTACTTC. This encodes CAISEPHSGRRMETQYF.

This clonotype was recorded many times. A much larger clone lies one base from this, so it may be a read error. The chain links TRBV12-3 or TRBV12-4 to TRBJ1-1; 7 bases line up with TRBD1. The CDR3 totals 12 residues. J gave up 4 bases and V 6 bases, and 2 bases lay outside the gene matches. The CDR3 is CASRPGGTEAFF. The DNA of the CDR3 is TGTGCCAGCAGACCAGGGGGCACTGAAGCTTTCTTT.

This clonotype has a count of ten or more. The chain carries TRBV29-1 and TRBJ1-1, with no clear D. Trimming pared 5 bases from V and 1 base from J, leaving 17 bases between. The CDR3 sequence is 15 residues long. From germline, CDR1 is SQVTM and CDR2 ANQGSEA. The CDR3 sequence: CSVSYRLVENTEAFF. CDR3 DNA sequence: TGCAGCGTTTCCTACCGGTTGGTGGAGAACACTGAAGCTTTCTTT.

This clonotype came up many times. The V gene is TRBV11-2, the J gene TRBJ1-1, with TRBD1 identical over 8 bases. The CDR3 is made up of 14 amino acids. CDR1 is SGHAT, CDR2 FQNNGV, per germline. The trim removed 6 bases at V and 1 base at J, leaving 4 bases unmatched. The CDR3 DNA is TGTGCCAGCAGACGGACAGGGCAGAACACTGAAGCTTTCTTT. It specifies CASRRTGQNTEAFF.

This clonotype was seen repeatedly, ten times or more. V usage is TRBV12-3 or TRBV12-4 and J usage is TRBJ1-1, with D tentatively TRBD1 (6 bases). The V end was cut by 3 bases, the J end by 11 bases, with 16 bases between. This CDR3 region has 13 residues. The DNA for the CDR3 is TGTGCCAGCAGTTTCGGACCCACAGGGCTCGCTTTCTTT. It translates to CASSFGPTGLAFF.

The sample holds many counts of this clonotype. The chain couples TRBV2 to TRBJ1-1; D is undetermined. Per germline, CDR1 SNHLY and CDR2 FYNNEI. V gave up 6 bases and J gave up 6 bases, with 5 bases separating them. There are 10 residues in the CDR3. The CDR3 region is CASSSAEAFF. The CDR3 nucleotides are TGTGCCAGCAGCAGTGCTGAAGCTTTCTTT. Supplemented by reference TRBV2 and TRBJ1-1, the full variable domain reads EPEVTQTPSHQVTQMGQEVILRCVPISNHLYFYWYRQILGQKVEFLVSFYNNEISEKSEIFDDQFSVERPDGSNFTLKIRSTKLEDSAMYFCASSSAEAFFGQGTRLTVV.

This clonotype has ten or more counts. The chain uses TRBV12-3 or TRBV12-4 and TRBJ1-5; D might be TRBD1 (6 bases). V was clipped by 5 bases and J by 0 bases, with 14 bases between them. CDR3 size: 16 residues. In DNA form, the CDR3 reads TGTGCCAGCAGTGGCAGGGGATCCCTTAGCAATCAGCCCCAGCATTTT. This translates into CASSGRGSLSNQPQHF.

This clonotype was seen a handful of times. V and J are TRBV3-1 and TRBJ1-2; the D is unclear. This CDR3 region has 12 residues. Trimming removed 1 base at V and 6 bases at J, with 6 bases between. CDR1 and CDR2 from the germline V gene are LGHDT and YNNKEL (reference sequence). CDR3 nucleotides: TGTGCCAGCAGCCAAGGACGGAATGGCTACACCTTC. Its protein product is CASSQGRNGYTF.

This clonotype was observed at least ten times. The chain couples TRBV7-9 to TRBJ1-2; unclear D gene. Germline lookup yields CDR1 SEHNR and CDR2 FQNEAQ (reference sequence). The ends were cut back, 0 bases at V and 8 bases at J, with 10 bases in the middle. This CDR3 comprises 13 residues. The chain's CDR3 is CASSLAHSYGYTF. CDR3 coding DNA: TGTGCCAGCAGCTTAGCTCATAGCTACGGCTACACCTTC.

A single count supports this clonotype. With a much larger clone just one base away, this may be a read error. The rearrangement uses TRBV6-2 or TRBV6-3 and TRBJ2-7; D remains unclear. Germline-derived CDR1 and CDR2 are MNHEY and SVGEGT. The CDR3 is made up of 12 amino acids. Trimming took off 6 bases at V and 2 bases at J, with 8 bases between the two ends. The CDR3: CASSSVAYEQYV. CDR3 sequence (DNA): TGTGCCAGCAGCTCGGTCGCCTACGAGCAGTACGTC.

This clonotype appeared many times. This rearrangement joins TRBV5-1 to TRBJ1-1; D possibly corresponds to TRBD1 (5 bases). V gave up 4 bases and J gave up 6 bases, with 19 bases separating them. The CDR3 length is 15 residues. Germline CDR1 is SGHRS and CDR2 is YFSETQ. CDR3 sequence reads: CASSARPGTGSEAFF. DNA of the CDR3: TGCGCCAGCAGCGCAAGGCCAGGGACGGGGTCTGAAGCTTTCTTT.

The table lists this clonotype with many counts. The chain has TRBV7-3 and TRBJ2-2; D might be TRBD1 (5 bases). This CDR3 has 13 residues. Germline assignment: CDR1 SGHTA and CDR2 FQGTGA. The ends were cut back, 6 bases at V and 7 bases at J, with 12 bases in the middle. In DNA, the CDR3 is TGTGCCAGCAGACCCCAGGGTGGCGGGGAGCTGTTTTTT. Its protein is CASRPQGGGELFF.

There are a few counts of this clonotype. A much larger clone differs by one base, so this may be a read error. The chain recombines TRBV14 with TRBJ2-5, with 7 nucleotides matching TRBD1. CDR1 is SGHDN, CDR2 FVKESK, per germline. This CDR3 is built from 15 residues. The CDR3 nucleotides read TGTGCCGGCAGCCCGACAACAGGGGCCCAAGAGACCCAGTACTTC. This sequence encodes CAGSPTTGAQETQYF.

The chain joins TRBV30 to TRBJ2-3, with TRBD2 as a possible D gene (6 bases). V lost 1 base and J lost 2, with 13 bases in between. Germline-derived CDR1 and CDR2 are GTSNPN and SVGIG (reference sequence). This CDR3 has 15 residues. Here the CDR3 reads CAWSGGAGHTDTQYF. The CDR3 bases are TGTGCCTGGAGTGGGGGAGCGGGCCACACAGATACGCAGTATTTT.

This clonotype was seen a few times. The chain joins TRBV19 to TRBJ1-1, with 9 bases identical to TRBD1. The CDR3 covers 16 residues. The germline V gene encodes CDR1 LNHDA and CDR2 SQIVND (reference sequence). Unmatched junction bases numbered 10, after V lost 7 bases and J lost 1 base. CDR3 sequence (DNA): TGTGCCAGTATGGACAGGGGACGGTCCCGGAACACTGAAGCTTTCTTT. Translated, it gives CASMDRGRSRNTEAFF.

Ten or more counts support this clonotype. V is TRBV2 and J is TRBJ1-2; 7 positions agree with TRBD1. This CDR3 comprises 13 residues. Germline V gene lookup returns CDR1 SNHLY and CDR2 FYNNEI. The trim removed 6 bases at V and 4 bases at J, leaving 5 bases unmatched. DNA of the CDR3: TGTGCCAGCAGCCCACGACAGGGCTATGGCTACACCTTC. Amino acid sequence: CASSPRQGYGYTF.

This clonotype was recorded many times. The chain combines TRBV20-1 with TRBJ2-3, with D perhaps TRBD2 (6 bases). The CDR3 is made up of 13 amino acids. The germline V gene has CDR1 DFQATT and CDR2 SNEGSKA (reference sequence). The V and J ends lost 7 bases and 2 bases respectively, with 13 bases between them. CDR3: CSGGTRNTDTQYF. In DNA form, the CDR3 reads TGCAGTGGAGGGACTCGGAACACAGATACGCAGTATTTT.

The table lists this clonotype with many counts. The junction departs from germline at one end; a sequencing error may be responsible. The gene calls are TRBV12-3 or TRBV12-4 and TRBJ1-2, with D possibly TRBD1 on 6 matching bases. The CDR3 runs to 15 residues. In nucleotides, the CDR3 is TGTGCCAGCAGCTTAGGTCCAGGGGTGGGCTATGGCTACACCTTC. Translation gives CASSLGPGVGYGYTF.

There are a few counts of this clonotype. The chain has TRBV9 and TRBJ1-3, with D uncertain. CDR1 is SGDLS and CDR2 is YYNGEE in the germline V gene. The length of the CDR3 is 16 residues. V gave up 0 bases and J gave up 0 bases, with 10 bases separating them. Here the CDR3 reads CASSVGTAPSGNTIYF. The CDR3 nucleotides are TGTGCCAGCAGCGTAGGAACAGCACCCTCTGGAAACACCATATATTTT.